One sample yielded the 20 T cell receptor beta chains listed below, sequenced in a study of OX40 agonist ivuxolimab in advanced cancers. Method: immunoSEQ multiplex PCR; TCRdb's copy keeps in-frame clones and lacks some. The sample carries around 150,000 clones, about nine tenths recorded once. The sequenced sample was CD4+ or CD8+ T cells sorted from blood, obtained in a trial of the OX40 agonist ivuxolimab. The receptors were gathered from an adult with an advanced solid tumor such as melanoma, head and neck, liver or kidney cancer.

A word on this clone: Other nucleotide sequences from this sample produce the same CDR3. The chain carries TRBV7-9 and TRBJ2-7, with D tentatively TRBD1 or TRBD2 (6 bases each). The CDR3 is 15 residues long. Germline V gene data show CDR1 as SEHNR and CDR2 as FQNEAQ (reference sequence). Trimming stripped 5 bases from V and 10 bases from J, with 24 bases between. CDR3 protein: CASSNNKGGRSGQYF. DNA for the CDR3: TGTGCCAGCAGCAACAATAAAGGGGGGCGCTCGGGACAGTACTTC. Full variable domain (rest looked up from reference TRBV7-9 and TRBJ2-7): DTGVSQNPRHKITKRGQNVTFRCDPISEHNRLYWYRQTLGQGPEFLTYFQNEAQLEKSRLLSDRFSAERPKGSFSTLEIQRTEQGDSAMYLCASSNNKGGRSGQYFGPGTRLTVT.

The V gene is TRBV15, the J gene TRBJ1-1; D gene uncertain. CDR1 is LNHNV and CDR2 is YYDKDF in the germline V gene (reference sequence). CDR3 length: 14 residues. V shed 1 base and J shed 1 base, with 7 bases lying between them. CDR3 sequence reads: CATSRGRGNTEAFF. The CDR3 DNA reads as TGTGCCACCAGCAGAGGTCGGGGGAACACTGAAGCTTTCTTT. Using reference TRBV15 and TRBJ1-1 for the parts outside the CDR3, the full variable domain is DAMVIQNPRYQVTQFGKPVTLSCSQTLNHNVMYWYQQKSSQAPKLLFHYYDKDFNNEADTPDNFQSRRPNTSFCFLDIRSPGLGDTAMYLCATSRGRGNTEAFFGQGTRLTVV.

CDR3 in amino acids: CASSLGLSGSGNTIYF. The CDR3 DNA reads as TGTGCCAGCAGCTTAGGCCTATCGGGATCTGGAAACACCATATATTTT. The chain has TRBV7-8 and TRBJ1-3; D ambiguous. Trimming took 1 base from V and 1 from J, leaving 11 bases between them. CDR1 and CDR2 (germline): SGHVS, FQNEAQ. The CDR3 contains 16 residues.

The chain joins TRBV4-3 to TRBJ2-3; TRBD1 aligns across 9 bases. Germline assignment: CDR1 LGHNA and CDR2 YSLEER. Losses at the gene ends were 0 bases for V and 11 bases for J; bases not matched to a gene: 3. The length of the CDR3 is 13 residues. The CDR3 DNA sequence: TGCGCCAGCAGCCAAGACGGACAGGGGAGGCAGTATTTT. Amino acids: CASSQDGQGRQYF.

The chain recombines TRBV7-3 with TRBJ1-1; D ambiguous. Germline V gene sequence: CDR1 SGHTA, CDR2 FQGTGA. The V gene lost 2 bases and the J gene lost 0 bases, with 7 bases spanning the gap. The CDR3 covers 14 residues. DNA for the CDR3: TGTGCCAGCAGCTTAGGCAATATGAACACTGAAGCTTTCTTT. It yields the protein CASSLGNMNTEAFF. The full variable domain, in which reference TRBV7-3 and TRBJ1-1 provide the parts outside the CDR3, is GAGVSQTPSNKVTEKGKYVELRCDPISGHTALYWYRQSLGQGPEFLIYFQGTGAADDSGLPNDRFFAVRPEGSVSTLKIQRTERGDSAVYLCASSLGNMNTEAFFGQGTRLTVV.

The chain links TRBV28 to TRBJ1-2, with D perhaps TRBD1 (6 bases). Trimming left V 3 bases short and J 0 bases short, with 14 bases between. The CDR3 loop spans 16 amino acids. CDR1 is MDHEN, CDR2 SYDVKM, per germline. CDR3 loop: CASSLAGTLTNYGYTF. CDR3 DNA: TGTGCCAGCAGTTTGGCCGGGACACTGACTAACTATGGCTACACCTTC.

The V and J genes are TRBV28 and TRBJ2-7, with TRBD2 matching over 8 bases. The CDR3 has 15 amino acids. V trimming: 2 bases; J trimming: 2 bases; junction bases outside the gene matches: 5. Germline CDR1 and CDR2: MDHEN and SYDVKM. CDR3 region: CASSLRAGGAYEQYF. The CDR3 coding sequence is TGTGCCAGCAGTTTACGGGCGGGAGGAGCCTACGAGCAGTACTTC.

V and J are TRBV18 and TRBJ2-6; TRBD1 aligns across 7 bases. Trimming took 2 bases from V and 0 from J; bases not matched to a gene: 1. The CDR3 contains 16 residues. Germline V gene data show CDR1 as KGHSH and CDR2 as LQKENI. The CDR3 DNA is TGTGCCAGCTCACCAAGACAGGGCTCTGGGGCCAACGTCCTGACTTTC. Translated, it gives CASSPRQGSGANVLTF.

V is TRBV5-6 and J is TRBJ2-4; D is tentatively TRBD1 or TRBD2 (5 bases each). Germline CDR1 reads SGHDT; CDR2 reads YYEEEE. The CDR3 is 15 residues long. The ends were cut back, 4 bases at V and 1 base at J, with 12 bases in the middle. CDR3 bases: TGTGCCAGCAGCGGGGGAGTAATTGCCAAAAACATTCAGTACTTC. It translates to CASSGGVIAKNIQYF.

The chain links TRBV7-9 to TRBJ2-7; 11 nucleotides align to TRBD1. Germline V gene data show CDR1 as SEHNR and CDR2 as FQNEAQ (reference sequence). The V gene end was trimmed by 1 base and the J gene end by 8 bases; junction bases not matched to a gene: 7. CDR3 length equals 15 residues. The CDR3 sequence is CASSLGGTGGDKQYF. The CDR3 nucleotides are TGTGCCAGCAGCTTAGGTGGGACAGGGGGAGATAAGCAGTACTTC.

The genes are TRBV5-1 and TRBJ1-2; D call uncertain. CDR3 length: 13 residues. Trimming shortened V by 4 bases and J by 2 bases, and 9 bases separated the two germline ends. From germline, CDR1 is SGHRS and CDR2 YFSETQ. In DNA form, the CDR3 reads TGCGCCAGCAGCCCGGACTCCAACTATGGCTACACCTTC. Its translation is CASSPDSNYGYTF.

The chain carries TRBV7-2 and TRBJ2-1; 7 bases agree with TRBD2. V gave up 3 bases and J gave up 3 bases; unmatched junction bases: 8. In germline, CDR1 is SGHTA, CDR2 FQGNSA. The CDR3 is 16 residues long. CDR3 coding DNA: TGTGCCAGCAGCTTTGCCGGGACTACCTTCTACAATGAGCAGTTCTTC. It codes for CASSFAGTTFYNEQFF.

This rearrangement joins TRBV5-4 to TRBJ2-5; D uncertain. This CDR3 is 13 amino acids long. The V and J ends lost 0 bases and 2 bases respectively, with 5 bases between them. Per the germline V gene, CDR1 is SGHNT and CDR2 is YYREEE (reference sequence). The DNA of the CDR3 is TGTGCCAGCAGCTTGGGACCACAAGAGACCCAGTACTTC. It encodes CASSLGPQETQYF.

This clone was seen just once. The rearrangement joins TRBV28 to TRBJ2-3; a weak D match, TRBD2 (6 bases). V lost 6 bases and J lost 2, with 12 bases in between. Germline V gene data show CDR1 as MDHEN and CDR2 as SYDVKM. This CDR3 contains 14 residues. The CDR3 nucleotides are TGTGCCAGCAGCTTAAGCGGGTACACAGATACGCAGTATTTT. Its protein product is CASSLSGYTDTQYF.

The J gene is TRBJ1-5, the V gene TRBV4-3; D gene uncertain. V was shortened by 0 bases and J by 9 bases, with 18 bases between the two germline ends. CDR1 is LGHNA, CDR2 YSLEER, per germline. The CDR3 length is 16 residues. CDR3 in amino acids: CASSQDRAPWMGPQHF. In DNA form, the CDR3 reads TGCGCCAGCAGCCAAGATAGGGCACCGTGGATGGGGCCCCAGCATTTT.

CDR3 nucleotide sequence: TGTGCCAGCAGTGAAAACTACGAGCAGTACTTC. It is translated as CASSENYEQYF. The J gene is TRBJ2-7, the V gene TRBV6-1; no clear D gene. The CDR3 length is 11 residues. The germline V and J ends were trimmed by 2 bases and 3 bases, with 2 bases remaining between them. Germline V gene lookup returns CDR1 MNHNS and CDR2 SASEGT.

The CDR3 region is CASSKGPTNTGELFF. The DNA for the CDR3 is TGTGCCAGCAGCAAAGGGCCTACGAACACCGGGGAGCTGTTTTTT. This chain links TRBV21-1 with TRBJ2-2. TRBV21-1 is a listed pseudogene. CDR3 size: 15 residues.

V is TRBV11-2 and J is TRBJ2-1, with 7 bases lining up with TRBD2. The CDR3 extends over 16 amino acids. V lost 5 bases, J lost 6 bases, and 13 bases stayed unmatched. Germline V gives CDR1 SGHAT, CDR2 FQNNGV. The CDR3 spells CASSVGGGGRGNEQFF. Here the CDR3 DNA reads TGTGCCAGCAGCGTGGGAGGAGGCGGGAGAGGCAATGAGCAGTTCTTC.

The rearrangement joins TRBV7-9 to TRBJ1-1; D not certain. CDR3 length: 13 residues. Trimming left V 2 bases short and J 6 bases short, with 10 bases between. CDR1 is SEHNR and CDR2 is FQNEAQ in the germline V gene (reference sequence). The CDR3 region has the DNA TGTGCCAGCAGCTTATCCCCTCTCGCTGAAGCTTTCTTT. Amino acid sequence: CASSLSPLAEAFF. The whole variable domain, filled in from reference TRBV7-9 and TRBJ1-1, reads DTGVSQNPRHKITKRGQNVTFRCDPISEHNRLYWYRQTLGQGPEFLTYFQNEAQLEKSRLLSDRFSAERPKGSFSTLEIQRTEQGDSAMYLCASSLSPLAEAFFGQGTRLTVV.

The CDR3 sequence is CAWSTQGYEQFF. For the CDR3, the DNA is TGTGCCTGGAGTACCCAGGGTTATGAGCAGTTCTTC. The chain recombines TRBV30 with TRBJ2-1; maybe TRBD1 (5 bases). The CDR3 runs to 12 residues. V lost 2 bases, J lost 8 bases, and 10 bases lay in between. Germline values: CDR1 GTSNPN, CDR2 SVGIG (reference sequence).